This T cell receptor beta chain appears in the sequencing data of a study of draining lymph node invasion in breast cancer (TCRdb year 2020). Background for the entire study: Histology and cytokeratin immunohistochemistry were used to diagnose nodal metastasis, and EpCAM/CD45 flow cytometry was used to confirm the diagnosis. In a separate targeted assay, bulk TCR-beta CDR3 sequencing compared sorted memory regulatory T cells and memory conventional CD4 T cells across breast cancer tissues. Each patient contributed matched non-invaded and tumor-invaded tumor-draining lymph nodes plus the primary tumor, profiled for both Treg and Tconv subsets. The separate targeted TCR sequencing covered lymph nodes from roughly five patients, with primary tumors sequenced for three of those patients. Study-wide findings and limitations: Per tissue, roughly 14-25% of Treg TCRs were found to be shared with Tconvs, and this sharing was interpreted as suggesting peripheral Treg induction. The tumor top-100 clone tracking analysis was possible in only a couple of patients. TCRs shared between Treg and Tconv subsets were regarded as suggestive, but not proof, of a common clonal origin. The data could not determine whether Treg conversion took place in a particular organ or whether converted Tregs recirculated between nodes and tumor. In the targeted TCR-seq data, Tregs appeared to be more clonally expanded than Tconvs in all tissues, and lower diversity was found for both subsets in tumor than in lymph nodes. Some of the top 100 tumor clones were detected in invaded and non-invaded nodes, suggesting recirculation between tumor and draining nodes.

The library was produced with bulk RNA-seq. This sample was sequenced with an Illumina HiSeq 2500. The authors' pipeline ran thus. In the separate targeted TCR-seq dataset, CDR3 sequences were extracted from raw reads and quantified using MiXCR version 2.1.5 with default parameters. Each TCR-beta clone in the separate targeted TCR-seq dataset was defined by the V gene, J gene and CDR3 sequence taken together. In the separate targeted TCR-seq dataset, clones with fewer than three counts were first removed, after which only the 90% most strongly expressed clones per sample were kept. For each tissue in the separate targeted TCR-seq dataset, Treg-Tconv overlap was calculated by dividing the number of shared clones by the total number of Treg clones and multiplying by 100. The public reads were run again by TCRdb, first through fastp at Q25 and then through MiXCR, and only productive beta chains were kept. Each CDR3 protein appears once, grouped with its most common genes and DNA. TCRdb's processing, not the authors' own work, is the source of the V and J calls. For this sample the table gives around 1,200 distinct CDR3 sequences, of which 61% were detected only once. The ten largest clonotypes hold roughly a tenth of the sample.

For memory regulatory T cells, the sort was based on CD4+ CD45RA- CD25high cells. Whether a tumor-draining lymph node counted as invaded or non-invaded depended on the presence or absence of metastatic tumor cells. Before staining and sorting, T cells were pre-enriched using a Miltenyi Pan T Cell isolation kit. Primary tumors were characterized by immunohistochemistry for estrogen receptor, progesterone receptor, HER2 and Ki-67. Within a few hours after surgery, the fresh surgical tissue was processed by cutting it into small fragments. The tissue fragments were enzymatically digested with Liberase TL plus DNase for 15 to 20 minutes and then passed through a 40-micrometer strainer. After DAPI live/dead staining, cells were sorted on a BD FACS Aria II at about 96-99% purity. Sorted cells were lysed in TCL buffer and RNA was purified with a Norgen Single Cell RNA purification kit including DNase treatment.

Trimming accounts for 2 bases at V and 5 bases at J, while the number of junction bases matched to no gene is 10. According to the germline V gene, CDR1 reads MRHNA and CDR2 reads SNTAGT. The CDR3 runs 17 amino acids, cysteine and phenylalanine included. Of all the DNA, just the CDR3 is kept, 51 bases in frame from base 1. Only a few counts were recorded for this clonotype. No cognate antigen has been identified for it. No base quality values were provided; no much bigger clone lies one nucleotide off. The chain couples TRBV6-4 to TRBJ1-5; 9 bases in the junction line up with TRBD1. Sequenced input: sorted memory Tregs from a lymph node. Explained via the paper, the cell subset or site label denotes: CD45RA-negative sorted CD4+ T cells (memory Tconv or effector/memory Treg). The receptor's source is a female donor with luminal breast cancer. The encoded CDR3 is CASSDTLGQGTYQPQHF. At the DNA level, the sequence is TGTGCCAGCAGTGACACGCTAGGACAGGGGACTTATCAGCCCCAGCATTTT.